The T cell receptor (beta chain) under discussion was sequenced for a study of blood T cell repertoires in COVID-19 (dated by TCRdb to about 2020). Regarding the study in general: Samples from collaborators originated in the United States, Italy and Spain and spanned both the acute and convalescent phases of COVID-19. The prospective study material was composed of cDNA or gDNA derived from T cells, B-cell-depleted T cells, or PBMCs. Deeply sampled blood TCRbeta repertoires from subjects exposed to, actively infected with, or recovered from COVID-19 were included in the dataset. A freely available public database, intended as a resource for researchers studying the immune response to SARS-CoV-2, is where the repertoires were released. Samples came from the ongoing ImmuneRACE study (first 160 participants) plus 1,254 subjects from 6 global collaborators. Nearly every sample came with metadata listing a de-identified subject ID, COVID-19 status, age in years and sex. HLA class I and class II types, where available, came from metadata supplied by the sample provider rather than from assay-based typing.

Note on this clone: Its antigen remains unidentified. No qualities accompany the bases; no much larger clone lies one base away.

Enrolling through a virtual design, the prospective study's participants ranged in age from roughly 18 to 89 years and lived across 20 to 30 United States geographic areas. In the prospective study, participants were assigned to cohorts based on the clinical history participants reported in a screening survey and a study questionnaire. For ImmuneRACE Cohort 3, a participant was defined as recovered based on two consecutive negative NP/OP PCR tests, clearance by a healthcare professional, or resolution of symptoms. In the prospective study, mobile phlebotomists collected whole blood, serum and a nasopharyngeal or oropharyngeal swab from each participant. Over an approximately 2-month period, participants in the prospective study had the option of providing additional blood draws and questionnaires. Blood samples from the prospective study were shipped frozen or at room temperature prior to DNA extraction.

The germline V gene specifies MDHEN as CDR1 and SYDVKM as CDR2. The junction shows trimming of 1 base on V and 7 bases on J, plus 14 bases between the germline ends. The CDR3, cysteine through phenylalanine, is 15 amino acids long. CDR3 DNA only is kept here, 45 bases in frame from base 1. Study-wide findings and limitations: How much clinical and demographic metadata was included differed by source and by participant, and the metadata was provided uncurated.

The immunoSEQ Assay, a bias-controlled multiplex PCR, was used to amplify TCRbeta CDR3 regions from genomic DNA. As for the authors' bioinformatics: The number of nucleated cells in each sample was estimated from the amplification of reference gene primers within the assay. Sequence reads were collapsed and filtered to measure the absolute abundance of every unique TCRbeta CDR3 rearrangement. For each sample, productive Simpson clonality was calculated as the square root of Simpson's diversity index over productive rearrangements. TCRdb re-hosts the immuneACCESS table, in-frame sequences only. Its copies lack some clones; in the studies checked, an unresolved V gene accounts for under half of them, and the cause for the rest is not known. V, J and clone size are those of that table, while D and trimming were read from the DNA. A total of over 200,000 clones appear in this sample, approximately 82% of them only once. 15% of the sample belongs to the ten largest clones.

The receptor chain draws on TRBV28 and TRBJ1-5, and perhaps TRBD1 as D gene, on 6 matching bases. The sample consisted of PBMCs or T cells enriched from blood (not recorded which). The sequence was collected from a man in his forties or fifties who had recovered from COVID-19. The CDR3 region has the sequence CASSLLGAPSQPQHF. The DNA reads as follows: TGTGCCAGCAGTTTATTGGGGGCGCCTTCACAGCCCCAGCATTTT.